This TCR beta chain was recovered during a study of cytomegalovirus exposure and HLA in healthy donors. Overall study: Out of 150 million to 200 million T cells, an earlier analysis found over 100 million unique TCR beta sequences in total.

The donors (healthy individuals) were bone marrow donors. This clone was seen a single time. Its matching antigen is unknown. CDR1 is MDHEN, CDR2 SYDVKM, per germline. Trimming took off 6 bases at V and 7 bases at J, with 6 bases between the two ends. The CDR3 spans 11 residues. The PCR made use of 60 Vbeta and 13 Jbeta primers. Clones were read by immunoSEQ multiplex PCR, and TCRdb kept only the in-frame ones, dropping some. This table has over 95,000 clones, 67% appearing once. Study-wide results and caveats: Under in vitro conditions, a few CMV-associated chains were confirmed as specific for CMV antigens. The study recorded about 160 TCR beta chains that were cytomegalovirus-associated.

This rearrangement joins TRBV28 to TRBJ1-4; D unclear. The sequence was obtained from a man aged 18 to 30 in good health and CMV-seropositive. Material: PBMCs. The CDR3 DNA is TGTGCCAGCAGCCCATTTGAAAAACTGTTTTTT. Protein product: CASSPFEKLFF.